Following are 12 T cell receptor beta chains from one sample sequenced in a study of T cell changes during pregnancy in multiple sclerosis. Sequencing was performed with immunoSEQ multiplex PCR; in TCRdb, only in-frame clones are kept and a portion is missing. The repertoire holds just under 65,000 clones, with less than 95% as singletons. The sample was peripheral blood, taken in the second trimester of pregnancy. All receptors derive from a female donor in good health, enrolled as a control in a pregnancy study.

This clone was counted a few times. The V and J genes are TRBV5-1 and TRBJ1-1; D is ambiguous. Between the trimmed V and J ends, which lost 7 bases and 1 base, there was a span of 8 bases. The CDR3 is made up of 12 amino acids. Germline values: CDR1 SGHRS, CDR2 YFSETQ. The CDR3 coding sequence is TGCGCCAGCTTCGGTGGGAACACTGAAGCTTTCTTT. Translating it yields CASFGGNTEAFF.

The chain has TRBV6-1 and TRBJ1-2, with 8 positions matching TRBD1. CDR3 size: 14 residues. The V gene end was trimmed by 7 bases and the J gene end by 4 bases; junction bases not matched to a gene: 8. The germline V gene has CDR1 MNHNS and CDR2 SASEGT. The CDR3 here is CASISRTGPYGYTF. The CDR3 DNA reads as TGTGCCAGCATTTCCAGGACAGGGCCCTATGGCTACACCTTC.

The V and J genes are TRBV27 and TRBJ1-1, with a possible D match to TRBD1 (5 bases). Trimming cost V 4 bases and J 4 bases, with 7 bases left between them. Germline V gene data show CDR1 as MNHEY and CDR2 as SMNVEV (reference sequence). The CDR3 is 12 amino acids. CDR3 coding DNA: TGTGCCAGCAGTTCAGGGTCCACTGAAGCTTTCTTT. This gives the protein CASSSGSTEAFF.

A note on this clone: Compared with germline, one end of the junction differs, possibly owing to a read error. J is TRBJ2-7 and V is TRBV4-2, with a tentative D call TRBD2 (6 bases). Germline CDR1 is LGHNA and CDR2 is YNFKEQ. The CDR3 runs 15 residues. The CDR3 nucleotides are TGTGCCAGCAGCCAAGAACTAGCAGGCTCCTACGAGCGGTACTTC. Amino acid sequence: CASSQELAGSYERYF.

The genes are TRBV18 and TRBJ2-2; 11 bases fit TRBD1. CDR3 length: 16 residues. Per germline, CDR1 KGHSH and CDR2 LQKENI. The V and J ends lost 2 bases and 4 bases, in that order; junction bases with no gene match: 3. The CDR3, as DNA: TGTGCCAGCTCACCAACGGGACAGGGGGGCACCGGGGAGCTGTTTTTT. It encodes CASSPTGQGGTGELFF.

The chain employs TRBV15 and TRBJ2-5; 7 bases are shared with TRBD2. The CDR3 totals 16 residues. Germline V gene lookup returns CDR1 LNHNV and CDR2 YYDKDF (reference sequence). J lost 3 bases, V lost 1 base, and 8 bases had no gene match. CDR3 sequence reads: CATSRGLKGGEETQYF. In nucleotides, the CDR3 is TGTGCCACCAGCAGAGGCCTGAAGGGAGGGGAAGAGACCCAGTACTTC.

The J gene is TRBJ1-1, the V gene TRBV5-1; weak D call: TRBD1 (5 bases). The germline CDR1 and CDR2 sequences are SGHRS and YFSETQ. This CDR3 spans 14 amino acids. The ends were cut back, 0 bases at V and 5 bases at J, with 11 bases in the middle. The CDR3 nucleotides are TGCGCCAGCAGCTTGGATCCCCGACAGACTGAAGCTTTCTTT. Protein product: CASSLDPRQTEAFF.

This chain connects TRBV7-2 to TRBJ2-1; 9 bases line up with TRBD2. The germline V gene has CDR1 SGHTA and CDR2 FQGNSA. After removal of 5 bases from V and 7 bases from J, the junction contained 9 bases not matched to a gene. This CDR3 is built from 15 residues. CDR3 loop: CASSPRRGGRNEQFF. The CDR3 DNA reads TGTGCCAGCAGCCCACGGCGGGGGGGCCGAAATGAGCAGTTCTTC.

The chain employs TRBV27 and TRBJ1-4, with TRBD1 matching 7 bases. The length of the CDR3 is 15 residues. Unmatched junction bases numbered 8, after V lost 2 bases and J lost 8 bases. Germline CDR1 reads MNHEY; CDR2 reads SMNVEV (reference sequence). CDR3 region: CASSLRLTGREKLFF. In DNA form, the CDR3 reads TGTGCCAGCAGTTTACGGTTGACAGGGAGGGAAAAACTGTTTTTT.

As DNA, the CDR3 is TGTGCCTGTCGGGCGAGGGCAGGGGGAACTGAAGCTTTCTTT. Its protein product is CACRARAGGTEAFF. The chain links TRBV30 to TRBJ1-1; TRBD1 aligns across 7 bases. The CDR3 totals 14 residues. Germline CDR1 and CDR2: GTSNPN and SVGIG (reference sequence). Unmatched junction bases numbered 12, after V lost 6 bases and J lost 5 bases.

V usage is TRBV19 and J usage is TRBJ2-2; D is unresolved. CDR3 length: 13 residues. Trimming shortened V by 7 bases and J by 7 bases, and 13 bases separated the two germline ends. The germline V gene has CDR1 LNHDA and CDR2 SQIVND (reference sequence). CDR3 amino acids: CASMKTRGGELFF. The CDR3 nucleotides read TGTGCCAGTATGAAGACCCGCGGCGGGGAGCTGTTTTTT. The whole variable domain, remainder taken from reference TRBV19 and TRBJ2-2, is DGGITQSPKYLFRKEGQNVTLSCEQNLNHDAMYWYRQDPGQGLRLIYYSQIVNDFQKGDIAEGYSVSREKKESFPLTVTSAQKNPTAFYLCASMKTRGGELFFGEGSRLTVL.

The chain carries TRBV28 and TRBJ2-7; D call uncertain. Germline assignment: CDR1 MDHEN and CDR2 SYDVKM. Trimming pared 8 bases from V and 3 bases from J, leaving 14 bases between. The CDR3 is 13 amino acids. The DNA for the CDR3 is TGTGCCAGCTGTCCGGAGATAAGCTACGAGCAGTACTTC. Translating gives CASCPEISYEQYF.